These 24 T cell receptor beta chains were sequenced from one sample in a study of T-cell memory formation after mild COVID-19. TCRdb re-analysed the 5' RACE reads in MiXCR, keeping a single row per CDR3 protein. Among about 400,000 distinct CDR3 sequences, 20% to 25% were seen once, and the ten largest hold around 8.8%. Input material: PBMCs or a T cell subset sorted from them (not recorded which). These receptor sequences come from an adult woman who had mild COVID-19 (a few samples of this study predate the infection). Cell type and time point are not known.

There are a few counts of this clonotype. This sequence joins TRBV5-5 and TRBJ2-7; 9 positions match TRBD1. The CDR3 covers 16 residues. The V gene end was trimmed by 1 base and the J gene end by 0 bases; junction bases not matched to a gene: 5. CDR1 is SGHKS and CDR2 is YYEKEE in the germline V gene (reference sequence). The CDR3 coding sequence is TGTGCCAGCAGCTTGTATGCGACAGGGGGCTCCTACGAGCAGTACTTC. Residues: CASSLYATGGSYEQYF. Supplemented by reference TRBV5-5 and TRBJ2-7, the full variable domain reads DAGVTQSPTHLIKTRGQQVTLRCSPISGHKSVSWYQQVLGQGPQFIFQYYEKEERGRGNFPDRFSARQFPNYSSELNVNALLLGDSALYLCASSLYATGGSYEQYFGPGTRLTVT.

The V gene is TRBV18, the J gene TRBJ2-6; perhaps TRBD1 as D (6 bases). There are 16 residues in the CDR3. Trimming removed 3 bases at V and 4 bases at J, with 13 bases between. Germline CDR1 reads KGHSH; CDR2 reads LQKENI. The CDR3 sequence is CASSPSRGAGANVLTF. The CDR3 DNA is TGTGCCAGCTCACCCTCCAGGGGCGCGGGGGCCAACGTCCTGACTTTC. Drawing the rest from reference TRBV18 and TRBJ2-6, the complete variable domain is NAGVMQNPRHLVRRRGQEARLRCSPMKGHSHVYWYRQLPEEGLKFMVYLQKENIIDESGMPKERFSAEFPKEGPSILRIQQVVRGDSAAYFCASSPSRGAGANVLTFGAGSRLTVL.

This clonotype was observed a few times. This rearrangement joins TRBV6-5 to TRBJ1-1, with unresolved D. V was pared by 6 bases and J by 11 bases, with 25 bases between. Germline V CDR1 and CDR2: MNHEY, SVGAGI. This CDR3 has 15 residues. CDR3 loop: CASSRLVGRDVEAFF. CDR3 DNA sequence: TGTGCCAGCAGCCGACTCGTGGGGAGGGATGTTGAGGCTTTCTTT.

The chain recombines TRBV15 with TRBJ2-1; D ambiguous. Trimming left V 0 bases short and J 3 bases short, with 6 bases between. In germline, CDR1 is LNHNV, CDR2 YYDKDF (reference sequence). There are 14 residues in the CDR3. This CDR3 reads CATSRELSYNEQFF. Here the CDR3 DNA reads TGTGCCACCAGCAGAGAGCTAAGCTACAATGAGCAGTTCTTC.

In this sample, this clonotype turned up once. V gene TRBV10-3 combines with J gene TRBJ2-7; perhaps TRBD2 as D (5 bases). The V end lost 0 bases, the J end lost 7 bases, and 10 bases lay between the germline ends. The length of the CDR3 is 13 residues. Germline loops: CDR1 ENHRY, CDR2 SYGVKD. CDR3 sequence: CAISESGVGEQYF. CDR3 nucleotide sequence: TGTGCCATCAGTGAGTCCGGGGTAGGGGAGCAGTACTTC.

This clonotype was seen a handful of times. The V call is TRBV7-9, the J call TRBJ2-7, with TRBD2 matching over 7 bases. The V gene's germline CDR1 is SEHNR and CDR2 FQNEAQ (reference sequence). This CDR3 is 13 amino acids long. CDR3 protein: CSTGGKGSYEQYF. As DNA, the CDR3 is TGTTCGACGGGGGGTAAGGGGTCGTACGAGCAGTACTTC.

This clonotype was seen a few times. The CDR3 bases are TGTGCCAGCAGCCAACCTTCTGGGGGGAAATCGCTCTCCTATGGCTACACCTTC. Its protein product is CASSQPSGGKSLSYGYTF. V and J are TRBV11-2 and TRBJ1-2; TRBD1 is a possible D gene (5 bases). Between the trimmed V and J ends, which lost 5 bases and 4 bases, there was a span of 26 bases. This CDR3 contains 18 residues. Germline V CDR1 and CDR2: SGHAT, FQNNGV.

This chain uses TRBV7-6 with TRBJ2-2; D might be TRBD1 (6 bases). The CDR3 runs to 15 residues. In germline, CDR1 is SGHVS, CDR2 FNYEAQ. Between the trimmed V and J ends, which lost 5 bases and 0 bases, there was a span of 10 bases. This CDR3 is CASSHGTSNTGELFF. The DNA of the CDR3 is TGTGCCAGCAGCCACGGGACATCGAACACCGGGGAGCTGTTTTTT.

This clonotype turned up a few times. CDR3 loop: CASRYYNEQFF. The CDR3 DNA is TGTGCCAGTAGGTACTACAATGAGCAGTTCTTC. The chain recombines TRBV19 with TRBJ2-1; D is unresolved. The germline V gene has CDR1 LNHDA and CDR2 SQIVND (reference sequence). V was trimmed by 6 bases and J by 3 bases, leaving 3 bases between them. This CDR3 is 11 amino acids long.

V usage is TRBV5-6 and J usage is TRBJ1-4; no firm D call. In germline, CDR1 is SGHDT, CDR2 YYEEEE. The ends were cut back, 1 base at V and 6 bases at J, with 13 bases in the middle. The CDR3 has 15 amino acids. The CDR3 region is CASSLTDWEDEKLFF. CDR3 bases: TGTGCCAGCAGCTTGACGGATTGGGAGGATGAAAAACTGTTTTTT.

In this sample, this clonotype turned up a few times. CDR3 bases: TGTGCCAGCAGTCTAAGGACTAGCGGGAGACCCTTTGAGCAGTTCTTC. Its protein is CASSLRTSGRPFEQFF. The genes are TRBV27 and TRBJ2-1, with 13 nucleotides matching TRBD2. Germline-derived CDR1 and CDR2 are MNHEY and SMNVEV (reference sequence). This CDR3 contains 16 residues. The V and J ends lost 5 bases and 9 bases, in that order; junction bases with no gene match: 10.

This clonotype showed up just a few times. The chain joins TRBV9 to TRBJ2-7; no reliable D call. Germline CDR1 and CDR2: SGDLS and YYNGEE. With 0 bases removed from V and 6 bases from J, the gap between germline ends came to 7 bases. The CDR3 has 12 residues. This CDR3 is CASSVGPGEQYF. CDR3 bases: TGTGCCAGCAGCGTAGGACCGGGCGAGCAGTACTTC.

CDR3 loop: CSARDRRGTRHQPQHF. The CDR3 DNA reads TGCAGTGCTAGAGATCGTCGAGGGACACGACATCAGCCCCAGCATTTT. The chain has TRBV20-1 and TRBJ1-5; maybe TRBD1 (6 bases). Looked up from germline, CDR1 is DFQATT and CDR2 is SNEGSKA (reference sequence). The CDR3 covers 16 residues. The V end was cut by 0 bases, the J end by 5 bases, with 17 bases between.

J is TRBJ2-5 and V is TRBV2; 8 positions match TRBD1. Per germline, CDR1 SNHLY and CDR2 FYNNEI. Unmatched junction bases numbered 9, after V lost 6 bases and J lost 9 bases. The CDR3 spans 13 residues. The CDR3 sequence: CASSPGQVLAQYF. In DNA, the CDR3 is TGTGCCAGCAGCCCGGGACAGGTCCTTGCCCAGTACTTC.

This clonotype occurred a few times. The chain links TRBV30 to TRBJ2-2; no reliable D call. Per the germline V gene, CDR1 is GTSNPN and CDR2 is SVGIG (reference sequence). V was trimmed by 7 bases and J by 5 bases, leaving 14 bases between them. This CDR3 has 13 amino acids. CDR3 DNA: TGTGCCTACCCTCGGGCGTTTACCGGGGAGCTGTTTTTT. As protein: CAYPRAFTGELFF.

A few counts support this clonotype. This chain links TRBV29-1 with TRBJ2-7; the match to TRBD2 covers 11 bases. Germline CDR1 reads SQVTM; CDR2 reads ANQGSEA. V shed 4 bases and J 4 bases; nucleotides not matched to a gene: 6. CDR3 length: 14 amino acids. The CDR3 loop reads CSVVTSGGVYEQYF. The CDR3 DNA follows: TGCAGCGTTGTTACTAGCGGGGGAGTTTACGAGCAGTACTTC.

This sequence joins TRBV6-1 and TRBJ2-5; D perhaps matches TRBD2 (5 bases). CDR3 length equals 14 residues. V lost 7 bases and J lost 7, with 19 bases in between. CDR1 is MNHNS and CDR2 is SASEGT in the germline V gene. The CDR3 nucleotides are TGTGCCAGCATGATAAGGGTTCCGGGGTGGACCCAGTACTTC. Its translation: CASMIRVPGWTQYF.

There are a few counts of this clonotype. The chain employs TRBV6-2 or TRBV6-3 and TRBJ2-7; TRBD1 or TRBD2 may be the D gene (5 bases each). In germline, CDR1 is MNHEY, CDR2 SVGEGT. CDR3 length equals 14 residues. Trimming left V 5 bases short and J 3 bases short, with 14 bases between. CDR3 nucleotide sequence: TGTGCCAGCAGTCACAACCGGGACGGCTACGAGCAGTACTTC. Its protein product is CASSHNRDGYEQYF.

The gene calls are TRBV24-1 and TRBJ1-5; 8 positions agree with TRBD1. The germline CDR1 and CDR2 sequences are KGHDR and SFDVKD. Germline trimming cut 2 bases from V and 1 base from J; bases unmatched to any gene: 3. The CDR3 length is 16 residues. CDR3 DNA: TGTGCCACCAGTGATTCGACAGGGGCGAGCAATCAGCCCCAGCATTTT. Translation gives CATSDSTGASNQPQHF.

This clonotype has at least ten counts. The chain joins TRBV12-3 or TRBV12-4 to TRBJ2-7; D may be TRBD2 (6 bases). The CDR3 has 13 residues. V shed 3 bases and J shed 6 bases, with 12 bases lying between them. The CDR3 spells CASSFGGPGEQYF. The CDR3 nucleotides read TGTGCCAGCAGTTTTGGAGGGCCGGGCGAGCAGTACTTC.

The chain couples TRBV7-8 to TRBJ1-5, with D possibly TRBD1 on 6 matching bases. CDR3 length equals 14 residues. Germline V gives CDR1 SGHVS, CDR2 FQNEAQ. V lost 3 bases and J lost 6, with 12 bases in between. The CDR3, as DNA: TGTGCCAGCAGCTTGATACAGGGTGGTCAGCCCCAGCATTTT. This encodes CASSLIQGGQPQHF.

CDR3 DNA: TGTGCCAGCAGGAAGGGACAGGGCTACGAGCAGTACTTC. Protein sequence: CASRKGQGYEQYF. The chain recombines TRBV6-6 with TRBJ2-7, with TRBD1 matching 9 bases. The CDR3 loop spans 13 amino acids. The J segment lost 3 bases and the V segment lost 6 bases, leaving 3 bases of the junction unmatched. Germline V lookup: CDR1 MNHNY, CDR2 SVGAGI (reference sequence).

This clonotype was seen a few times. The chain has TRBV6-5 and TRBJ2-5; D possibly corresponds to TRBD2 (5 bases). V shed 5 bases and J shed 4 bases, with 14 bases lying between them. The CDR3 has 14 residues. Germline V gene data show CDR1 as MNHEY and CDR2 as SVGAGI. Written as DNA, the CDR3 is TGTGCCAGCAGTGTACACACTGGACTAGAGACCCAGTACTTC. This codes for CASSVHTGLETQYF.

The chain employs TRBV27 and TRBJ2-1; D tentatively fits TRBD1 or TRBD2 (5 bases each). The CDR3 spans 16 residues. Germline assignment: CDR1 MNHEY and CDR2 SMNVEV (reference sequence). The V and J ends lost 3 bases and 7 bases respectively, with 19 bases between them. CDR3 sequence: CASSFRQGRRSNEQFF. DNA for the CDR3: TGTGCCAGCAGTTTCCGGCAGGGAAGGAGGTCAAATGAGCAGTTCTTC.